This T cell receptor (beta chain) is drawn from a study of T cells in localized non-small cell lung cancer (dated by TCRdb to 2018 to 2021). About the full investigation: T cell repertoires of approximately 250 early-stage NSCLC patients were analyzed, with tumors being compared against uninvolved tumor-adjacent lungs. All 220 or so NSCLC patients in the cohort were treatment-naive and had localized lung tumors that were resected. A mean age of 66.3 years was recorded for the NSCLC patients, of whom under 150 were male and about 100 were female.

Broader findings and caveats from the paper: Because multi-region tumor sequencing was not performed, intratumor heterogeneity could not be ruled out. Because the study design was exploratory, TCR variables were selected using unadjusted p-values without false-discovery rate correction. Longer overall survival was associated with higher blood T cell density, whereas shorter survival was associated with higher adjacent-lung clonality. The highest T cell clonality was observed in uninvolved tumor-adjacent lung, where clonality exceeded that of tumor, suggesting that antigenic responses were more focused in uninvolved tumor-adjacent lung. A median of approximately 53 of the top 100 tumor clones turned up in the paired uninvolved adjacent lung, and 28 of those clones also ranked among the top 100 of that same adjacent lung.

From its cysteine to its phenylalanine, the CDR3 spans 15 amino acids. Only the CDR3 DNA stays, 45 bases, in frame from base 1. V is reduced by 4 bases and J by 7 bases, leaving a spacing of 17 bases between them. CDR1 SGDLS and CDR2 YYNGEE were looked up in the germline V gene. A note on this clone: It has no known antigen specificity. Per-nucleotide qualities are absent, and no much larger clonotype sits a single base away.

TCR beta CDR3 regions were sequenced from DNA using the immunoSEQ Assay. In the authors' own workflow: To compute T cell density, TCR beta template counts were normalized to usable DNA, which was estimated by amplifying housekeeping genes. Richness was estimated using the preseqR package, with extrapolation to 400,000 templates for PBMC samples and to 120,000 templates for tissue samples. Clonality was defined as one minus Pielou's evenness. Differential abundance testing on productive amino-acid clonotypes, with a minimum total count of 5 and an alpha of 0.1, was used to identify tissue-enriched TCRs. The Jaccard Index and the Morisita Overlap Index were used to measure repertoire overlap between compartments. TCR beta CDR3s were clustered by GLIPH together with public tetramer-defined viral CDR3s, and at least three viral sequences plus V-gene enrichment were required for viral motifs. The source is immuneACCESS, and TCRdb retained only in-frame sequences with V and J called. Part of the clones is not carried over; for the studies checked, unresolved V genes explain less than half of this, and the remainder is unexplained. Clonal size and the V and J genes are those of that table, whereas D and trimming came from the DNA. This sample comprises more than 6,000 clones, approximately 50% of them detected only once. The leading ten clones occupy 2.5% to 3.5% of the sample.

This sequence was found in a female donor older than 55 with stage I lung adenocarcinoma. The sample was lymph node tissue, taken before any cancer treatment. Rearrangement joined TRBV9 to TRBJ1-4; matching of 5 bases hints at TRBD1 as the D gene. The nucleotide sequence reads TGTGCCAGCAGCCCTCGGGGCCGACAAAGTGAAAAACTGTTTTTT. It codes for CASSPRGRQSEKLFF.